This T cell receptor beta chain was recorded in a study of blood T cell repertoires in COVID-19. On the study more broadly: Donors in the United States, Italy and Spain gave samples during acute or convalescent COVID-19.

As handled by the study authors: Estimation of nucleated cell counts was performed using reference gene primer amplification. The repertoire was sequenced with immunoSEQ multiplex PCR; TCRdb's copy has only in-frame clones and lacks some. That table gives V, J and clone size, and the DNA gave D and trimming. Here the sample spans over 150,000 clones, just over 90% being singletons. CDR1 MNHEY and CDR2 SVGAGI come from the germline V gene. V dropped 2 bases and J dropped 8; count of bases not matched to a gene: 6. CDR3 length: 16 residues. This sequence joins TRBV6-5 and TRBJ2-2; 12 bases align to TRBD1. The sample taken for sequencing was peripheral blood. This sequence originates from a man in his late teens or twenties with COVID-19, enrolled during active disease. This chain's CDR3 is CASSYRDRGRWGELFF. As DNA, the CDR3 is TGTGCCAGCAGTTACAGGGACAGGGGGCGCTGGGGGGAGCTGTTTTTT.